The 25 T cell receptor beta chains below were found in one sample sequenced in a study of blood T cells in healthy people across ages. Next came a second PCR, run for about 6 to 12 cycles, which used a sample-barcoded 5' primer along with a J-beta primer mix. TCRdb independently ran MiXCR on the 5' RACE reads; one entry per CDR3 protein. The sample consists of some 1.5 million distinct CDR3 sequences, 28% of them appearing once. The source material was blood. These receptors were obtained from a woman between 25 and 40 years old in good health.

This clonotype turned up a few times. This chain joins TRBV12-3 or TRBV12-4 and TRBJ2-3, with TRBD2 identical over 8 bases. Trimming cost V 6 bases and J 3 bases; bases outside gene matches: 8. This CDR3 is 15 amino acids long. The CDR3 loop reads CASSPGSGKTDTQYF. CDR3 DNA: TGTGCCAGCAGCCCCGGTAGCGGGAAGACAGATACGCAGTATTTT.

The chain carries TRBV7-2 and TRBJ1-2, with unresolved D. Germline CDR1 and CDR2: SGHTA and FQGNSA. The CDR3 extends over 13 amino acids. The V gene lost 5 bases and the J gene lost 4 bases, with 11 bases spanning the gap. The CDR3 DNA reads as TGTGCCAGCAGCGAGGAAATAGGCTATGGCTACACCTTC. It translates to CASSEEIGYGYTF.

This rearrangement joins TRBV5-1 to TRBJ1-1; 7 nucleotides align to TRBD1. The CDR3 contains 14 residues. Germline V gene sequence: CDR1 SGHRS, CDR2 YFSETQ. Trimming removed 2 bases from V and 5 bases from J; junction bases left unmatched: 6. The CDR3 spells CASSFGTEGTEAFF. Here the CDR3 DNA reads TGCGCCAGCAGCTTCGGGACAGAGGGAACTGAAGCTTTCTTT.

The rearrangement joins TRBV15 to TRBJ1-2; 8 bases align to TRBD1. The V segment lost 2 bases and the J segment 4 bases; nucleotides outside the gene matches: 6. Germline lookup yields CDR1 LNHNV and CDR2 YYDKDF (reference sequence). The CDR3 extends over 15 amino acids. CDR3 nucleotides: TGTGCCACCAGCAGAAACCAGGGGGCCTTCTATGGCTACACCTTC. Residues: CATSRNQGAFYGYTF.

This clonotype was observed a few times. This chain links TRBV15 with TRBJ2-7; tentatively, D is TRBD1 (6 bases). V lost 0 bases and J 5 bases, leaving 17 bases between the germline ends. In germline, CDR1 is LNHNV, CDR2 YYDKDF (reference sequence). CDR3 size: 16 residues. The CDR3: CATSRDRQVTSHEQYF. CDR3 coding DNA: TGTGCCACCAGCAGAGATCGACAGGTGACTTCCCACGAGCAGTACTTC.

A few counts support this clonotype. V and J are TRBV20-1 and TRBJ2-1, with 9 nucleotides matching TRBD2. CDR3 size: 18 residues. The germline gives CDR1 DFQATT, CDR2 SNEGSKA (reference sequence). V dropped 3 bases and J dropped 0; count of bases not matched to a gene: 12. The CDR3 is CSASQGTSRLNSYNEQFF. CDR3 DNA sequence: TGCAGTGCTAGTCAGGGGACTAGCCGATTAAACTCCTACAATGAGCAGTTCTTC.

This clonotype has a handful of counts. Germline is not matched at one junction end, which may reflect a read error. V usage is TRBV14 and J usage is TRBJ2-7, with D perhaps matching TRBD2 (7 bases). The CDR3 loop spans 14 amino acids. Germline V gene sequence: CDR1 SGHDN, CDR2 FVKESK. The CDR3 DNA sequence: TGTGCCATCAGCCAAGTCCGGGGGGCGGGGGAGCAGTACTTC. This encodes CAISQVRGAGEQYF.

This clonotype was seen at least ten times. V and J are TRBV20-1 and TRBJ1-5; 9 bases align to TRBD1. Trimming removed 6 bases from V and 9 bases from J; junction bases left unmatched: 12. Germline CDR1 reads DFQATT; CDR2 reads SNEGSKA (reference sequence). The CDR3 is made up of 14 amino acids. CDR3 DNA sequence: TGCAGTGCGTCCGCCGGGACAGGGATAATGCCCCAGCATTTT. The encoded protein is CSASAGTGIMPQHF.

The J gene is TRBJ1-2, the V gene TRBV12-3 or TRBV12-4; 7 bases match TRBD1. CDR3 size: 13 residues. With 4 bases clipped from V and 8 bases from J, the junction kept 7 bases outside the gene matches. As DNA, the CDR3 is TGTGCCAGCAGTTATACAGGGGTCAACGGCTACACCTTC. Its protein is CASSYTGVNGYTF.

This clonotype was seen only a few times. The V call is TRBV5-1, the J call TRBJ2-1, with 11 bases fitting TRBD2. The V gene's germline CDR1 is SGHRS and CDR2 YFSETQ. The ends lost 7 bases at V and 8 bases at J; junction bases unmatched: 8. The CDR3 runs 14 residues. The CDR3 is CASSRSGGAYEQFF. The CDR3 coding sequence is TGCGCCAGCTCCCGTAGCGGGGGGGCCTATGAGCAGTTCTTC. Full variable domain (missing parts from reference TRBV5-1 and TRBJ2-1): KAGVTQTPRYLIKTRGQQVTLSCSPISGHRSVSWYQQTPGQGLQFLFEYFSETQRNKGNFPGRFSGRQFSNSRSEMNVSTLELGDSALYLCASSRSGGAYEQFFGPGTRLTVL.

This clonotype was counted many times. V and J are TRBV7-2 and TRBJ2-5, with TRBD2 identical over 14 bases. Per the germline V gene, CDR1 is SGHTA and CDR2 is FQGNSA. The trim removed 6 bases at V and 5 bases at J, leaving 8 bases unmatched. This CDR3 is 16 amino acids long. The CDR3 DNA reads as TGTGCCAGCAGTCGAGAGTGGACTAGCGGGAGGGAGACCCAGTACTTC. Translating it yields CASSREWTSGRETQYF.

CDR3 nucleotide sequence: TGTGCCAGCAGTCCGGGAGGCCTCGGGTATCGTGTAGGGAATGAGCAGTACTTC. Protein product: CASSPGGLGYRVGNEQYF. The genes are TRBV12-3 or TRBV12-4 and TRBJ2-5; 7 nucleotides agree with TRBD2. The J segment lost 11 bases and the V segment lost 5 bases, leaving 26 bases of the junction unmatched. This CDR3 has 18 residues.

V and J are TRBV12-3 or TRBV12-4 and TRBJ2-7, with D possibly TRBD2 on 6 matching bases. Between the trimmed V and J ends, which lost 6 bases and 0 bases, there was a span of 15 bases. This CDR3 is 15 amino acids long. CDR3 DNA sequence: TGTGCCAGCAGGCAAGGACCCGGGGGCTCCTACGAGCAGTACTTC. As protein: CASRQGPGGSYEQYF.

This clonotype came up many times. The chain joins TRBV19 to TRBJ2-1; D is ambiguous. Germline CDR1 LNHDA, CDR2 SQIVND (reference sequence). The CDR3 loop spans 13 amino acids. The ends were cut back, 3 bases at V and 8 bases at J, with 11 bases in the middle. CDR3: CASSIWGSDEQFF. The CDR3 DNA reads as TGTGCCAGTAGTATCTGGGGTTCCGATGAGCAGTTCTTC.

As for this clonotype: This clone may be a read error of a much larger clone one base away. Because it lacks the conserved phenylalanine or tryptophan at the end, this CDR3 is likely a read error. This chain's CDR3 is CSAAGTQETQYC. In nucleotides, the CDR3 is TGCAGTGCAGCCGGGACGCAAGAGACCCAGTACTGC. This chain uses TRBV20-1 with TRBJ2-5, with D possibly being TRBD1 or TRBD2 (5 bases each). The germline gives CDR1 DFQATT, CDR2 SNEGSKA (reference sequence). The CDR3 is 12 amino acids. With 6 bases removed from V and 2 bases from J, the gap between germline ends came to 10 bases.

Only a few counts were recorded for this clonotype. The CDR3 region is CATSDVGQGEDQPQHF. The CDR3 DNA sequence: TGTGCCACCAGTGACGTTGGACAGGGGGAAGATCAGCCCCAGCATTTT. The chain recombines TRBV24-1 with TRBJ1-5; TRBD1 agrees at 10 bases. The CDR3 has 16 residues. Germline assignment: CDR1 KGHDR and CDR2 SFDVKD. Trimming removed 4 bases from V and 5 bases from J; junction bases left unmatched: 7.

This clonotype was observed a few times. The chain links TRBV4-3 to TRBJ1-3, with D unresolved. In germline, CDR1 is LGHNA, CDR2 YSLEER. The CDR3 runs 15 residues. V was cut by 0 bases and J by 0 bases, with 6 bases left in between. The CDR3 spells CASSQDIISGNTIYF. CDR3 DNA sequence: TGCGCCAGCAGCCAAGACATAATCTCTGGAAACACCATATATTTT.

The genes are TRBV24-1 and TRBJ2-1; D is unresolved. Per germline, CDR1 KGHDR and CDR2 SFDVKD. The CDR3 spans 14 residues. The V and J ends lost 4 bases and 3 bases respectively, with 9 bases between them. CDR3 sequence: CATSDGVSYNEQFF. The CDR3 DNA follows: TGTGCCACCAGTGACGGCGTTAGCTACAATGAGCAGTTCTTC.

This clonotype came up many times. The chain is built from TRBV6-5 and TRBJ2-7; D not certain. Trimming pared 5 bases from V and 7 bases from J, leaving 3 bases between. In germline, CDR1 is MNHEY, CDR2 SVGAGI. The CDR3 is made up of 9 amino acids. The CDR3 spells CASSGEQYF. CDR3 nucleotides: TGTGCCAGCAGTGGGGAGCAGTACTTC.

In its sample, this clonotype was seen a few times. The chain carries TRBV6-1 and TRBJ1-6; D gene ambiguous. The germline V and J ends were trimmed by 6 bases and 11 bases, with 11 bases remaining between them. This CDR3 has 12 amino acids. Looked up from germline, CDR1 is MNHNS and CDR2 is SASEGT. The CDR3 here is CASSAGATPLHF. CDR3 sequence (DNA): TGTGCCAGCAGCGCAGGAGCGACACCCCTCCACTTT.

This clonotype was observed a handful of times. The J gene is TRBJ2-6, the V gene TRBV6-1; D ambiguous. The germline gives CDR1 MNHNS, CDR2 SASEGT. CDR3 size: 15 residues. V was shortened by 4 bases and J by 3 bases, with 10 bases between the two germline ends. Written as DNA, the CDR3 is TGTGCCAGCAGTGTATTATGGTATGGGGCCAACGTCCTGACTTTC. This codes for CASSVLWYGANVLTF.

In its sample, this clonotype was seen a few times. The chain uses TRBV2 and TRBJ2-4; D remains ambiguous. Trimming removed 4 bases at V and 6 bases at J, with 13 bases between. CDR3 length: 14 amino acids. Germline CDR1 and CDR2: SNHLY and FYNNEI. CDR3 coding DNA: TGTGCCAGCAGTGCTCGGGCAGCAACAAACATTCAGTACTTC. This gives the protein CASSARAATNIQYF.

This clonotype was observed many times. The chain combines TRBV29-1 with TRBJ2-6, with D unclear. This CDR3 has 17 residues. Germline CDR1 and CDR2: SQVTM and ANQGSEA. Trimming cost V 3 bases and J 1 base, with 16 bases left between them. The CDR3 DNA reads as TGCAGCGTTGAGGGCAGTACACCCGAGTCTGGGGCCAACGTCCTGACTTTC. It codes for CSVEGSTPESGANVLTF.

In this sample, this clonotype turned up once. One base away lies a much larger clone, so this may be a sequencing read error. CDR3: CSAPRPGRETQCF. CDR3 nucleotides: TGCAGTGCCCCGCGGCCAGGGAGGGAGACCCAGTGCTTC. The chain links TRBV20-1 to TRBJ2-5; 7 positions match TRBD2. The CDR3 runs to 13 residues. The germline CDR1 and CDR2 sequences are DFQATT and SNEGSKA (reference sequence).

This clonotype has just a few counts. A much larger clone differs by one base, so this may be a read error. This chain links TRBV7-2 with TRBJ2-5; 8 bases line up with TRBD1. CDR3 size: 13 residues. V dropped 4 bases and J dropped 3; count of bases not matched to a gene: 1. Looked up from germline, CDR1 is SGHTA and CDR2 is FQGNSA. The CDR3 protein is CASSWDRKETQYF. In nucleotides, the CDR3 is TGTGCCAGCAGCTGGGACAGGAAAGAGACCCAGTACTTC.